This T cell receptor beta chain was retrieved from a study of blood T cell repertoires in COVID-19. Overall study context: The United States, Italy and Spain were the sources of the acute and convalescent COVID-19 samples. T cells, B-cell-depleted T cells, or PBMCs supplied cDNA or gDNA.

Under the authors' procedure: Nucleated cell counts were estimated from reference gene primer amplification. TCRdb's copy holds only in-frame clones and misses some; the assay was immunoSEQ multiplex PCR. V and J calls and clone size come straight from that table; D and trimming were deduced from the DNA. This sample has approximately 100,000 clones, with over 70% found just once. Trimming took off 6 bases at V and 7 bases at J, with 18 bases between the two ends. This CDR3 comprises 14 residues. Per germline, CDR1 MDHEN and CDR2 SYDVKM. Sequencing used peripheral blood. The chain uses TRBV28 and TRBJ1-1; weak D call: TRBD1 (6 bases). The clonotype originates from a human donor with acute or convalescent COVID-19. The donor label of this sample is uncertain. The CDR3 DNA follows: TGTGCCAGCAGCTCACAGGGCTGGGGGTTTGAAGCTTTCTTT. As protein: CASSSQGWGFEAFF.